A single sample gave rise to the 14 T cell receptor beta chains below, sequenced in a study of OX40 agonist ivuxolimab in advanced cancers. Only in-frame clones appear in the TCRdb table, and some are missing; sequencing was by immunoSEQ multiplex PCR. Seen here are approximately 37,000 clones, roughly 84% observed once, and the top ten hold 1.5% to 2%. The sample consisted of CD4+ or CD8+ T cells sorted from blood, taken in a trial of the OX40 agonist ivuxolimab. These receptors all stem from an adult with an advanced solid tumor such as melanoma, head and neck, liver or kidney cancer.

CDR3 nucleotides: TGTGCCAGCAGCTATTCAGCTAACTATGGCTACACCTTC. Protein product: CASSYSANYGYTF. V usage is TRBV25-1 and J usage is TRBJ1-2, with no clear D. The CDR3 contains 13 residues. Germline CDR1 MGHDK, CDR2 SYGVNS. The V and J ends lost 6 bases and 0 bases respectively, with 8 bases between them.

V and J are TRBV19 and TRBJ1-1; TRBD1 is a possible D gene (5 bases). This CDR3 contains 14 residues. Per germline, CDR1 LNHDA and CDR2 SQIVND (reference sequence). Trimming took off 1 base at V and 5 bases at J, with 11 bases between the two ends. DNA of the CDR3: TGTGCCAGTAGTATAGTTGCAGGGCGTACTGAAGCTTTCTTT. Encoded protein: CASSIVAGRTEAFF.

This chain uses TRBV11-1 with TRBJ2-1; D unresolved. V lost 1 base to trimming and J lost 5 bases, with 6 bases between them. This CDR3 contains 13 residues. CDR1 is SGHAT and CDR2 is FQDESV in the germline V gene (reference sequence). DNA of the CDR3: TGTGCCAGCAGCTTAGAAGACAACAATGAGCAGTTCTTC. Protein: CASSLEDNNEQFF. Supplemented by reference TRBV11-1 and TRBJ2-1, the full variable domain reads EAEVAQSPRYKITEKSQAVAFWCDPISGHATLYWYRQILGQGPELLVQFQDESVVDDSQLPKDRFSAERLKGVDSTLKIQPAELGDSAMYLCASSLEDNNEQFFGPGTRLTVL.

The V and J genes are TRBV25-1 and TRBJ2-7; a weak D match, TRBD2 (6 bases). Trimming took off 6 bases at V and 0 bases at J, with 15 bases between the two ends. Germline CDR1 MGHDK, CDR2 SYGVNS. The CDR3 runs 15 residues. CDR3 bases: TGTGCCAGCAGGGCCCCCGGCGGGGCCTCCTACGAGCAGTACTTC. Amino acid sequence: CASRAPGGASYEQYF.

The chain carries TRBV25-1 and TRBJ2-7; 8 nucleotides align to TRBD2. J gave up 2 bases and V 1 base, and 4 bases lay outside the gene matches. The CDR3 consists of 15 residues. Germline assignment: CDR1 MGHDK and CDR2 SYGVNS. The CDR3 protein is CASSEFVSGAYEQYF. DNA for the CDR3: TGTGCCAGCAGTGAATTCGTTAGCGGGGCCTACGAGCAGTACTTC.

The chain has TRBV28 and TRBJ1-4; D is uncertain. V lost 2 bases and J 8 bases, leaving 12 bases between the germline ends. The CDR3 is 14 amino acids. The germline gives CDR1 MDHEN, CDR2 SYDVKM. The CDR3 nucleotides are TGTGCCAGCAGTTTAAGTTGGAGTGACGAAAAACTGTTTTTT. Its protein product is CASSLSWSDEKLFF. Full variable domain (remainder filled in from reference TRBV28 and TRBJ1-4): DVKVTQSSRYLVKRTGEKVFLECVQDMDHENMFWYRQDPGLGLRLIYFSYDVKMKEKGDIPEGYSVSREKKERFSLILESASTNQTSMYLCASSLSWSDEKLFFGSGTQLSVL.

The chain joins TRBV9 to TRBJ2-1, with TRBD1 identical over 11 bases. This CDR3 spans 15 amino acids. Germline V gene lookup returns CDR1 SGDLS and CDR2 YYNGEE. V lost 3 bases to trimming and J lost 5 bases; unmatched junction nucleotides: 4. As DNA, the CDR3 is TGTGCCAGCAGCGGGGGACAGGGGGTTCACAATGAGCAGTTCTTC. Translated, it gives CASSGGQGVHNEQFF.

This sequence joins TRBV4-1 and TRBJ2-2, with 10 bases aligning to TRBD1. V was clipped by 3 bases and J by 2 bases; unmatched bases: 3. The CDR3 sequence is 16 residues long. CDR1 is MGHRA and CDR2 is YSYEKL in the germline V gene. In DNA form, the CDR3 reads TGCGCCAGCAGCCACCGGGACAGGGGAAACACCGGGGAGCTGTTTTTT. Amino acid sequence: CASSHRDRGNTGELFF.

The chain combines TRBV20-1 with TRBJ2-7, with D hard to call. Germline values: CDR1 DFQATT, CDR2 SNEGSKA (reference sequence). With 3 bases removed from V and 7 bases from J, the gap between germline ends came to 10 bases. The CDR3 loop spans 11 amino acids. CDR3 region: CSASLQLEQYF. For the CDR3, the DNA is TGCAGTGCTAGCCTCCAACTGGAGCAGTACTTC.

This chain connects TRBV5-6 to TRBJ2-3; maybe TRBD2 (7 bases). Per germline, CDR1 SGHDT and CDR2 YYEEEE. V was cut by 5 bases and J by 3 bases, with 16 bases left in between. The CDR3 has 15 residues. CDR3 in amino acids: CASSERGRDTDTQYF. The CDR3 nucleotides are TGTGCCAGCAGTGAAAGGGGGAGGGATACAGATACGCAGTATTTT.

The J gene is TRBJ2-5, the V gene TRBV5-6; D ambiguous. The J call is doubtful: the DNA matches TRBJ2-7 better. The germline V gene encodes CDR1 SGHDT and CDR2 YYEEEE. CDR3 length: 13 amino acids. The DNA of the CDR3 is TGTGCCAGCAGCTTGAATCCTCGGATCGAGCAGTACTTC. Translating it yields CASSLNPRIEQYF.

V usage is TRBV5-1 and J usage is TRBJ2-3, with 9 bases lining up with TRBD1. The CDR3 runs 14 residues. J was trimmed by 5 bases and V by 4 bases; bases with no gene match: 5. CDR1 and CDR2 from the germline V gene are SGHRS and YFSETQ. CDR3 amino acids: CASSPGTGKDTQYF. CDR3 DNA: TGCGCCAGCAGCCCGGGGACAGGGAAAGATACGCAGTATTTT.

This clone has a single count. V usage is TRBV2 and J usage is TRBJ1-1, with a weak D call TRBD1 (5 bases). The CDR3 has 15 amino acids. V was shortened by 7 bases and J by 4 bases, with 19 bases between the two germline ends. Germline loops: CDR1 SNHLY, CDR2 FYNNEI. The CDR3 here is CASKHDPRVRTEAFF. The CDR3 DNA is TGTGCCAGCAAGCACGACCCCAGGGTTCGCACTGAAGCTTTCTTT.

The genes are TRBV5-6 and TRBJ1-6, with TRBD1 as a possible D gene (5 bases). V was trimmed by 7 bases and J by 7 bases, leaving 9 bases between them. The CDR3 length is 12 residues. Per germline, CDR1 SGHDT and CDR2 YYEEEE. This CDR3 is CASARANSPLHF. The CDR3 DNA reads as TGTGCCAGCGCCAGGGCGAATTCACCCCTCCACTTT.